This T cell receptor (beta chain) emerged from a study of blood T cell repertoires in COVID-19. At the level of the study: Nucleic acid was either cDNA or gDNA, and it came from T cells, B-cell-depleted T cells, or PBMCs.

The CDR3 totals 16 residues. The V gene lost 3 bases and the J gene lost 2 bases, with 16 bases spanning the gap. The germline V gene encodes CDR1 DFQATT and CDR2 SNEGSKA (reference sequence). This table comes from immunoSEQ multiplex PCR, and its TCRdb copy is limited to in-frame clones, with some not included. The table has over 65,000 clones, approximately 80% seen once. The clonotype was recovered from a man older than 75 with active COVID-19. V and J are TRBV20-1 and TRBJ1-4, with D tentatively TRBD1 (5 bases). The sequenced sample consisted of peripheral blood. This CDR3 reads CSASGRRVRTNEKLFF. The CDR3, as DNA: TGCAGTGCTAGTGGTCGCAGGGTTCGGACTAATGAAAAACTGTTTTTT.